One sample yielded the 7 T cell receptor beta chains listed below, sequenced in a study of T cell repertoires in cytomegalovirus infection. Via MiXCR, TCRdb re-called the reads, giving one row per CDR3 protein. The sample carries 50,000 or so distinct CDR3 sequences, about 20% recorded once. Their antigens remain unidentified. Sequencing was performed on PBMCs, sequenced either directly or after in vitro stimulation (not recorded which). Receptors originate from a human donor in good health (CMV status not recorded). Some clones in this sample may be carry-over from other donors' samples.

This clonotype appeared many times. This chain joins TRBV7-2 and TRBJ1-1; TRBD1 agrees at 7 bases. Germline V lookup: CDR1 SGHTA, CDR2 FQGNSA. The V segment lost 5 bases and the J segment 4 bases; nucleotides outside the gene matches: 7. This CDR3 is built from 14 residues. CDR3 loop: CASSPQGVGTEAFF. In DNA, the CDR3 is TGTGCCAGCAGCCCCCAGGGGGTGGGCACTGAAGCTTTCTTT.

The V gene is TRBV6-2 or TRBV6-3, the J gene TRBJ2-2; no reliable D call. Between the trimmed V and J ends, which lost 2 bases and 4 bases, there was a span of 20 bases. The germline V gene has CDR1 MNHEY and CDR2 SVGEGT. This CDR3 comprises 18 residues. The CDR3 sequence: CASSYPLGQEPVTGELFF. The CDR3 DNA reads as TGTGCCAGCAGTTACCCCTTGGGTCAAGAGCCGGTCACCGGGGAGCTGTTTTTT.

This clonotype was counted ten times or more. The CDR3 sequence: CASSSQGSGNYEQYF. The DNA of the CDR3 is TGTGCCAGCAGCTCCCAGGGTAGCGGGAACTACGAGCAGTACTTC. The chain recombines TRBV7-2 with TRBJ2-7, with 8 bases matching TRBD2. From germline, CDR1 is SGHTA and CDR2 FQGNSA. This CDR3 has 15 residues. The V gene end was trimmed by 4 bases and the J gene end by 3 bases; junction bases not matched to a gene: 8.

The table lists this clonotype with a few counts. The chain has TRBV2 and TRBJ1-2; tentatively, D is TRBD1 (5 bases). There are 13 residues in the CDR3. V was shortened by 1 base and J by 5 bases, with 8 bases between the two germline ends. Germline V CDR1 and CDR2: SNHLY, FYNNEI. The DNA for the CDR3 is TGTGCCAGCAGTGAAGGGGACGAATATGGCTACACCTTC. This gives the protein CASSEGDEYGYTF.

This clonotype was observed a few times. This chain connects TRBV10-3 to TRBJ1-1, with D perhaps TRBD1 (5 bases). Germline V gives CDR1 ENHRY, CDR2 SYGVKD. Trimming cost V 2 bases and J 1 base, with 11 bases left between them. There are 15 residues in the CDR3. CDR3 protein: CAISETRAANTEAFF. Written as DNA, the CDR3 is TGTGCCATCAGTGAGACCAGGGCCGCGAACACTGAAGCTTTCTTT.

This clonotype was counted many times. The V and J genes are TRBV19 and TRBJ1-1; 9 bases match TRBD1. V lost 2 bases, J lost 5 bases, and 6 bases stayed unmatched. The CDR3 is made up of 15 amino acids. Looked up from germline, CDR1 is LNHDA and CDR2 is SQIVND (reference sequence). The CDR3 nucleotides are TGTGCCAGTAGTATACCGGGACAGGGTCGGACTGAAGCTTTCTTT. Amino acid sequence: CASSIPGQGRTEAFF.

About this clonotype itself: Given a much more abundant clone one base away, this may be a read error. This rearrangement joins TRBV7-2 to TRBJ2-1; a weak D match, TRBD1 (6 bases). The germline V gene has CDR1 SGHTA and CDR2 FQGNSA. Between the trimmed V and J ends, which lost 5 bases and 10 bases, there was a span of 18 bases. The CDR3 loop spans 14 amino acids. CDR3 nucleotides: TGTGCCAGCAGCCTCCAAGCCAGGGGAGAGGAGCAGTTCTTC. Its protein is CASSLQARGEEQFF.